This T cell receptor (beta chain) was observed in a study of OX40 agonist ivuxolimab in advanced cancers. Baseline was the first blood sampling point, followed by cycle 4 day 1 and cycle 7 day 1. Regarding the study as a whole: The CD4+ and CD8+ T cells in the blood had expanded clonally by week 6 at 0.1 to 3.0 mg/kg.

J lost 3 bases, V lost 4 bases, and 6 bases had no gene match. This CDR3 has 15 amino acids. From germline, CDR1 is SGHNT and CDR2 YYREEE (reference sequence). Note on this clone: Its antigen is still unknown.

Clones were sequenced by immunoSEQ multiplex PCR, and TCRdb holds only the in-frame ones, with some missing. The data hold tens of thousands of clones, with roughly 80% observed a single time. The TCR originated in an adult with an advanced solid tumor such as melanoma, head and neck, liver or kidney cancer. Sequencing was performed on CD4+ or CD8+ T cells sorted from blood, taken in a trial of the OX40 agonist ivuxolimab. The gene calls are TRBV5-4 and TRBJ2-2, with 7 bases lining up with TRBD2. The DNA of the CDR3 is TGTGCCAGCAGCGTCCGGGGAGGGGACACCGGGGAGCTGTTTTTT. This gives the protein CASSVRGGDTGELFF.